The 12 T cell receptor beta chains given below trace back to one sample, sequenced in a study of cytomegalovirus exposure and HLA in healthy donors. A multiplex PCR was run with 60 Vbeta primers and 13 Jbeta primers. Clones were read by immunoSEQ multiplex PCR, and TCRdb kept only the in-frame ones, dropping some. The table includes roughly 140,000 clones, roughly 80% detected once. The specimen sequenced was PBMCs. All receptors derive from a man in his forties in good health and CMV-seronegative.

This clone was seen a single time. The chain recombines TRBV19 with TRBJ1-6, with 8 bases fitting TRBD1. There are 15 residues in the CDR3. V dropped 9 bases and J dropped 0; count of bases not matched to a gene: 4. The V gene's germline CDR1 is LNHDA and CDR2 SQIVND (reference sequence). The DNA for the CDR3 is TGTGCCAGAAGCACAGGGGGCTCCTATAATTCACCCCTCCACTTT. This translates into CARSTGGSYNSPLHF.

The V and J genes are TRBV9 and TRBJ2-2; D perhaps matches TRBD2 (7 bases). Germline V CDR1 and CDR2: SGDLS, YYNGEE. CDR3 length equals 16 residues. Trimming took off 3 bases at V and 1 base at J, with 13 bases between the two ends. The CDR3 sequence: CASSATGGWNTGELFF. The CDR3 nucleotides are TGTGCCAGCAGCGCAACGGGGGGCTGGAACACCGGGGAGCTGTTTTTT.

This clone was recorded only once. This sequence joins TRBV15 and TRBJ1-2; D is uncertain. Germline V CDR1 and CDR2: LNHNV, YYDKDF (reference sequence). Trimming took 0 bases from V and 5 from J, leaving 7 bases between them. This CDR3 spans 13 amino acids. For the CDR3, the DNA is TGTGCCACCAGCAGAGATGAAGCTTATGGCTACACCTTC. Its translation is CATSRDEAYGYTF.

The V and J genes are TRBV7-9 and TRBJ2-5; 9 positions agree with TRBD2. Trimming took 3 bases from V and 5 from J; bases not matched to a gene: 4. The germline gives CDR1 SEHNR, CDR2 FQNEAQ (reference sequence). This CDR3 is built from 14 residues. The CDR3 spells CASSFQRGEETQYF. In DNA, the CDR3 is TGTGCCAGCAGCTTCCAGCGGGGGGAGGAGACCCAGTACTTC.

The chain's CDR3 is CASRHGQAGAATF. The CDR3 DNA follows: TGTGCCAGCAGACACGGACAGGCCGGGGCTGCCACCTTC. The genes are TRBV6-5 and TRBJ1-2; 7 bases agree with TRBD1. The CDR3 consists of 13 residues. Trimming cost V 6 bases and J 13 bases; bases outside gene matches: 14. Germline CDR1 is MNHEY and CDR2 is SVGAGI.

The table lists this clone with a count of one. The chain has TRBV7-2 and TRBJ2-7; possibly TRBD1 for D (6 bases). Germline values: CDR1 SGHTA, CDR2 FQGNSA. V dropped 1 base and J dropped 5 bases, with 15 bases sitting between them. The length of the CDR3 is 15 residues. CDR3 nucleotides: TGTGCCAGCAGCTTAGTTGCTGGGGGCTACAACGAGCAGTACTTC. It is translated as CASSLVAGGYNEQYF.

The chain joins TRBV25-1 to TRBJ1-5; the D gene is possibly TRBD1 (6 bases). The CDR3 is 13 amino acids. V was pared by 4 bases and J by 2 bases, with 6 bases between. CDR1 MGHDK and CDR2 SYGVNS come from the germline V gene. The CDR3 nucleotides read TGTGCCAGCAGTGGGACAGGCAATCAGCCCCAGCATTTT. Translated, it gives CASSGTGNQPQHF. The entire variable domain, with the rest obtained from reference TRBV25-1 and TRBJ1-5, is as follows: EADIYQTPRYLVIGTGKKITLECSQTMGHDKMYWYQQDPGMELHLIHYSYGVNSTEKGDLSSESTVSRIRTEHFPLTLESARPSHTSQYLCASSGTGNQPQHFGDGTRLSIL.

The V call is TRBV4-3, the J call TRBJ2-3, with 11 bases aligning to TRBD2. The junction had 10 bases not matched to a gene; V was cut back by 3 bases and J by 5 bases. Germline loops: CDR1 LGHNA, CDR2 YSLEER. The CDR3 totals 17 residues. CDR3 nucleotide sequence: TGCGCCAGCAGCCAGCTCATTCTAGCGGGGGGCGGAGATACGCAGTATTTT. This encodes CASSQLILAGGGDTQYF.

The chain links TRBV6-5 to TRBJ2-5; TRBD2 aligns across 8 bases. Per germline, CDR1 MNHEY and CDR2 SVGAGI. This CDR3 region has 14 residues. V lost 5 bases and J lost 3; bases outside the gene matches: 5. In nucleotides, the CDR3 is TGTGCCAGCAGTAACAGCGGGGGAAAAGAGACCCAGTACTTC. It specifies CASSNSGGKETQYF.

A few counts support this clone. The chain has TRBV7-2 and TRBJ1-1, with TRBD1 as a possible D gene (5 bases). The germline V gene encodes CDR1 SGHTA and CDR2 FQGNSA. V lost 6 bases and J lost 2, with 10 bases in between. The CDR3 length is 13 residues. CDR3 DNA sequence: TGTGCCAGCAGACGACAGTACAACACTGAAGCTTTCTTT. Translated, it gives CASRRQYNTEAFF.

The rearrangement joins TRBV7-2 to TRBJ2-7, with D possibly matching TRBD1 (7 bases). This CDR3 spans 19 amino acids. The V and J ends lost 3 bases and 0 bases respectively, with 24 bases between them. Per germline, CDR1 SGHTA and CDR2 FQGNSA. CDR3 loop: CASSFPIYGGDRVSYEQYF. In nucleotides, the CDR3 is TGTGCCAGCAGCTTCCCCATCTATGGAGGGGACAGAGTCTCCTACGAGCAGTACTTC.

The chain carries TRBV30 and TRBJ2-7; 7 bases are shared with TRBD1. Germline V gene data show CDR1 as GTSNPN and CDR2 as SVGIG (reference sequence). The CDR3 length is 13 residues. V shed 5 bases and J 5 bases; nucleotides not matched to a gene: 9. As DNA, the CDR3 is TGTGCCTGGCTCCGGGACAGTGAAGACGAGCAGTACTTC. Its translation is CAWLRDSEDEQYF. Combining the CDR3 with reference TRBV30 and TRBJ2-7 gives the whole variable domain SQTIHQWPATLVQPVGSPLSLECTVEGTSNPNLYWYRQAAGRGLQLLFYSVGIGQISSEVPQNLSASRPQDRQFILSSKKLLLSDSGFYLCAWLRDSEDEQYFGPGTRLTVT.